This TCR beta chain was sequenced during a study of blood T cell repertoires in COVID-19. Turning to the study itself: COVID-19 samples from acute and convalescent phases originated in the United States, Italy and Spain.

CDR1 is ENHRY, CDR2 SYGVKD, per germline. CDR3 size: 15 residues. Trimming pared 4 bases from V and 6 bases from J, leaving 16 bases between. As originally analysed: Nucleated cell number was recorded as an estimate derived from reference gene primer amplification. Only in-frame clones appear in the TCRdb table, and some are missing; sequencing was by immunoSEQ multiplex PCR. V and J calls and clone size are copied from that table; D and trimming were computed from the DNA. The sample yields about 73,000 clones, approximately 88% seen once. Sequencing was carried out using peripheral blood. The receptor comes from a man aged 80 or over with active or convalescent COVID-19. The rearrangement joins TRBV10-3 to TRBJ2-1; tentative D call: TRBD2 (6 bases). CDR3 protein: CAISGGLLRGNEQFF. CDR3 in DNA: TGTGCCATCAGTGGGGGCCTTTTGCGGGGCAATGAGCAGTTCTTC.